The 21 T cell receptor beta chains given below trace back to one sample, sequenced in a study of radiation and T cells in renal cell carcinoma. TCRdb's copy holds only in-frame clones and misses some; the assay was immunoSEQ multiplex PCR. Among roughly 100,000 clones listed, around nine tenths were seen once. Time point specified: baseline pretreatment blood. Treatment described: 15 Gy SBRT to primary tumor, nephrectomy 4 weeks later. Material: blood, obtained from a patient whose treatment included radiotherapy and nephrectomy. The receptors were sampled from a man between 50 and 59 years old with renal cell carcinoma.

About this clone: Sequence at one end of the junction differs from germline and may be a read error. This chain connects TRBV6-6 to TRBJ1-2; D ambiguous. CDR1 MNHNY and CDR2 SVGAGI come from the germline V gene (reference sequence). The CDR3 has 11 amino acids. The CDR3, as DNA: TGTGCCAGCAGTTGGGGAGAGACGGCGTCCTTC. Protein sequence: CASSWGETASF.

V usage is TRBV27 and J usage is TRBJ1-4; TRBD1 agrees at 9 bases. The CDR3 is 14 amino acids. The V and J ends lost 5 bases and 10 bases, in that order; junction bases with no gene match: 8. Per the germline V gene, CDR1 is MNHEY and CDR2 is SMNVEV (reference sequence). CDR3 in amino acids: CASSRQGEVGKLFF. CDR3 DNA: TGTGCCAGCAGTCGACAGGGGGAGGTCGGAAAACTGTTTTTT.

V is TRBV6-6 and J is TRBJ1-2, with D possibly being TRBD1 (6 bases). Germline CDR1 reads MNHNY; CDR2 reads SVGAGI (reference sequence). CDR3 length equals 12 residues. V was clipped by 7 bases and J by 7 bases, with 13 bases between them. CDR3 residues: CASTWTVGGYTF. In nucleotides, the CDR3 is TGTGCCAGCACCTGGACAGTTGGTGGCTACACCTTC.

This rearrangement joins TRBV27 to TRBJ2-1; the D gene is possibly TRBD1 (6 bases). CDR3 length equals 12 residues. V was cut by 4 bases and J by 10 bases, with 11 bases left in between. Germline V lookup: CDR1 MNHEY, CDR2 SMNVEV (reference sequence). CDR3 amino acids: CASSYRVEEQFF. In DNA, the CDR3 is TGTGCCAGCAGTTACAGGGTGGAGGAGCAGTTCTTC.

The CDR3 sequence: CAWSGGRTEAFF. The DNA for the CDR3 is TGTGCCTGGAGTGGTGGGAGGACTGAAGCTTTCTTT. This sequence joins TRBV30 and TRBJ1-1, with D unclear. CDR1 is GTSNPN and CDR2 is SVGIG in the germline V gene (reference sequence). CDR3 size: 12 residues. Trimming left V 1 base short and J 5 bases short, with 8 bases between.

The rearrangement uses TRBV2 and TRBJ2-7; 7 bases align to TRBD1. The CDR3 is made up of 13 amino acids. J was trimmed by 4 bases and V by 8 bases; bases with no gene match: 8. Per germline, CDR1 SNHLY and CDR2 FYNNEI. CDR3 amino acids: CASSGTALYEQYF. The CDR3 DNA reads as TGTGCCAGCTCCGGGACAGCCTTATACGAGCAGTACTTC.

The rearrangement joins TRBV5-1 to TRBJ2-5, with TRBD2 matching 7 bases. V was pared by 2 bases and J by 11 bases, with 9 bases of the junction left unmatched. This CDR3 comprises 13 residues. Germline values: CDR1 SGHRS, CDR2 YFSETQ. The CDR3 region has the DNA TGCGCCAGCAGCTTATCCCCGGCGCGGGAGCAGTACTTC. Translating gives CASSLSPAREQYF.

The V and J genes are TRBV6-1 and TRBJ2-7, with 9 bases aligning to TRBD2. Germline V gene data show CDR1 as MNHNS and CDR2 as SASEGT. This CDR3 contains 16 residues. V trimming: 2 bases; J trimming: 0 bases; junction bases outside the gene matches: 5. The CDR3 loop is CASSETGGRASYEQYF. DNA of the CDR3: TGTGCCAGCAGTGAAACGGGCGGGAGGGCCTCCTACGAGCAGTACTTC.

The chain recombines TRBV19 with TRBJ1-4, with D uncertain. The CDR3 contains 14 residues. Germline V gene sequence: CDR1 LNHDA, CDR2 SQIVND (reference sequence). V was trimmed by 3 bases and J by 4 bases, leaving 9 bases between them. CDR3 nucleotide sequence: TGTGCCAGTAGTATGGTACAGTTTAATGAAAAACTGTTTTTT. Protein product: CASSMVQFNEKLFF. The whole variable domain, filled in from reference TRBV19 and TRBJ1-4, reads DGGITQSPKYLFRKEGQNVTLSCEQNLNHDAMYWYRQDPGQGLRLIYYSQIVNDFQKGDIAEGYSVSREKKESFPLTVTSAQKNPTAFYLCASSMVQFNEKLFFGSGTQLSVL.

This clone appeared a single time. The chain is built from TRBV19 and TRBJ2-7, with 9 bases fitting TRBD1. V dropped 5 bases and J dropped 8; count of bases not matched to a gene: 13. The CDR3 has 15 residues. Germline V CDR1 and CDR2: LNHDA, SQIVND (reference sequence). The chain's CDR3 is CASSLLPLTGGKQYF. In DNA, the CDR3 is TGTGCCAGTAGTCTCCTCCCACTAACAGGGGGCAAGCAGTACTTC.

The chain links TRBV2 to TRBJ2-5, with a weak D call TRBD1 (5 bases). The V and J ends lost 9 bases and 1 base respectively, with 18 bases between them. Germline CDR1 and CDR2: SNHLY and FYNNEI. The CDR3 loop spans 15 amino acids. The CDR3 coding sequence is TGTGCCAGTAAACCCGCCACAGGATTCCAAGAGACCCAGTACTTC. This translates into CASKPATGFQETQYF.

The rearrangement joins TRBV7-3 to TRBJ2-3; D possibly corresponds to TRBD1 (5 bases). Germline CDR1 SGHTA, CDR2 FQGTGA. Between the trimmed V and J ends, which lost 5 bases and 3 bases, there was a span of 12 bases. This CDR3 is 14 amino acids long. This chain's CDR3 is CASSPAGITDTQYF. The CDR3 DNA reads TGTGCCAGCAGCCCAGCAGGGATTACAGATACGCAGTATTTT.

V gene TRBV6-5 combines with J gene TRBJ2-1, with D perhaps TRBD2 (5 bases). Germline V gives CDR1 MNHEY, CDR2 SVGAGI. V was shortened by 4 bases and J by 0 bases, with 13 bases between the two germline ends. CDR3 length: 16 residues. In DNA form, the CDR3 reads TGTGCCAGCAGTTTATACACGGGAAGCTCCTACAATGAGCAGTTCTTC. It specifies CASSLYTGSSYNEQFF.

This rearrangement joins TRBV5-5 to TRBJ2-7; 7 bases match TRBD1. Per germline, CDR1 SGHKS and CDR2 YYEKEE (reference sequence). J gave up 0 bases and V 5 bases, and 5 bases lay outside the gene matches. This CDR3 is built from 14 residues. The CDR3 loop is CASRRDSLSYEQYF. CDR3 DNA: TGTGCCAGCAGAAGGGACAGCCTCTCCTACGAGCAGTACTTC.

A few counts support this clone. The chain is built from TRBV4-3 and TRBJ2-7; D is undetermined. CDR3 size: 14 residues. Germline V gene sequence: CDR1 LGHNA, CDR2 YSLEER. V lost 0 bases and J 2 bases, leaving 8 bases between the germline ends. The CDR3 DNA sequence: TGCGCCAGCAGCCAAGATGTCAGGACCTACGAGCAGTACTTC. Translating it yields CASSQDVRTYEQYF.

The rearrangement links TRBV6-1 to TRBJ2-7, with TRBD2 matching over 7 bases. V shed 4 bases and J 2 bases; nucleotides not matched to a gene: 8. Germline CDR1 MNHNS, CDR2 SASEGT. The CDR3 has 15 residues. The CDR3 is CASSAAASGTYEQYF. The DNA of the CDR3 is TGTGCCAGCAGTGCCGCGGCTAGCGGAACCTACGAGCAGTACTTC.

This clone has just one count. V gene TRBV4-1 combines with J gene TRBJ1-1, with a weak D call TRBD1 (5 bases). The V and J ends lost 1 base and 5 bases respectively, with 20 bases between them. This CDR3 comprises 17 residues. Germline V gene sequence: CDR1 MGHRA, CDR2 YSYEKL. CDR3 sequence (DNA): TGCGCCAGCAGCCAAGTGGGGACCCTAACAAGGGAAACTGAAGCTTTCTTT. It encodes CASSQVGTLTRETEAFF.

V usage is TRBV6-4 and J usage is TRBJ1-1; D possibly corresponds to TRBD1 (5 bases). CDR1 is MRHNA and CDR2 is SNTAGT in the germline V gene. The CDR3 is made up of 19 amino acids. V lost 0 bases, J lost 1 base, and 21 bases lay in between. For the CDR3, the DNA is TGTGCCAGCAGTGACTCGATTTACGGGGGGAAAAAGGGGAACACTGAAGCTTTCTTT. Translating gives CASSDSIYGGKKGNTEAFF.

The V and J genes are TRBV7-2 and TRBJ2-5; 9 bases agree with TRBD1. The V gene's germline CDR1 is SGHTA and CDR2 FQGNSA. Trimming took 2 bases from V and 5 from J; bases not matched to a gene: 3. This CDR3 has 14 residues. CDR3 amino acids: CASSLLTGGETQYF. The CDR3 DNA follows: TGTGCCAGCAGCTTACTGACAGGGGGGGAGACCCAGTACTTC.

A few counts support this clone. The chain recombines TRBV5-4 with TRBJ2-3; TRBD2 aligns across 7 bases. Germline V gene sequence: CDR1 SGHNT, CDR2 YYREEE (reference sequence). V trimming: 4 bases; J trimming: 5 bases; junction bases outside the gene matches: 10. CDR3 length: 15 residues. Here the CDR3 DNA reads TGTGCCAGCAGCGAAGCGGGAAGTGGGAGAGATACGCAGTATTTT. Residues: CASSEAGSGRDTQYF.

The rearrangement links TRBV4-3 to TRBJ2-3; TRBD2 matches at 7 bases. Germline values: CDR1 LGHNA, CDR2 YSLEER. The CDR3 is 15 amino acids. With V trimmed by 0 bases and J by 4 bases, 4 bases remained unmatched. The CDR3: CASSQEVAGSDTQYF. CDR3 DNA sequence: TGCGCCAGCAGCCAAGAGGTAGCGGGTTCAGATACGCAGTATTTT.